This T cell receptor beta chain was captured in a study of OX40 agonist ivuxolimab in advanced cancers. Across the study: Partial responses, seen in three patients, involved one hepatocellular carcinoma and two cutaneous melanomas.

At cycle 4 day 1, cycle 7 day 1, and baseline, blood was sampled. Germline lookup yields CDR1 SEHNR and CDR2 FQNEAQ (reference sequence). This CDR3 contains 17 residues. Trimming removed 5 bases from V and 3 bases from J; junction bases left unmatched: 11. Data came from immunoSEQ multiplex PCR; TCRdb stores just in-frame clones and leaves some out. The data show about 110,000 clones, with around 90% seen just once and roughly 1.2% held by the top ten. The chain employs TRBV7-9 and TRBJ2-7; 12 positions agree with TRBD2. This clonotype was sampled from an adult with an advanced solid tumor such as melanoma, head and neck, liver or kidney cancer. Here the sequenced sample was CD4+ or CD8+ T cells sorted from blood, taken in a trial of the OX40 agonist ivuxolimab. The CDR3 here is CASSPPTSGSHHYEQYF. The CDR3 DNA sequence: TGTGCCAGCAGCCCTCCGACTAGCGGGAGTCATCACTACGAGCAGTACTTC. The full variable domain, completed using reference TRBV7-9 and TRBJ2-7, is DTGVSQNPRHKITKRGQNVTFRCDPISEHNRLYWYRQTLGQGPEFLTYFQNEAQLEKSRLLSDRFSAERPKGSFSTLEIQRTEQGDSAMYLCASSPPTSGSHHYEQYFGPGTRLTVT.